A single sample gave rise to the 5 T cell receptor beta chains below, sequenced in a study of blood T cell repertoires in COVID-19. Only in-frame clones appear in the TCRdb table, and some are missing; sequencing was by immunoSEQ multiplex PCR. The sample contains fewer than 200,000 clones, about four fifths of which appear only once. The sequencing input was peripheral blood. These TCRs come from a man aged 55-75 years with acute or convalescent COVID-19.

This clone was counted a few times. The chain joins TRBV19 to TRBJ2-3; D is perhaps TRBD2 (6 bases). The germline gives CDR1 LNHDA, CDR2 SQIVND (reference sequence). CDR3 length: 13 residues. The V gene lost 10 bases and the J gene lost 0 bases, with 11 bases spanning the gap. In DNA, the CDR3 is TGTGCCACCGAGGACTATAGCACAGATACGCAGTATTTT. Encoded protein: CATEDYSTDTQYF.

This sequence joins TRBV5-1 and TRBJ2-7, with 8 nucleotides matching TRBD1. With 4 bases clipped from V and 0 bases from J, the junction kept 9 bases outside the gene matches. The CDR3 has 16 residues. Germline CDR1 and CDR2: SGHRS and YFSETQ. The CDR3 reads CASSPPKTGASYEQYF. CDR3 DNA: TGCGCCAGCAGCCCACCCAAGACAGGGGCCTCCTACGAGCAGTACTTC. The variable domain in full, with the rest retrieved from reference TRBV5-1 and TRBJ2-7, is KAGVTQTPRYLIKTRGQQVTLSCSPISGHRSVSWYQQTPGQGLQFLFEYFSETQRNKGNFPGRFSGRQFSNSRSEMNVSTLELGDSALYLCASSPPKTGASYEQYFGPGTRLTVT.

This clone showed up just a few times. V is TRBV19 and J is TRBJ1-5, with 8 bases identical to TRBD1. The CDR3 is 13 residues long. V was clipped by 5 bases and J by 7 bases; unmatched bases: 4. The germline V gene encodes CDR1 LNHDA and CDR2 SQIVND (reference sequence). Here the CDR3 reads CASSRTGLQPQHF. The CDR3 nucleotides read TGTGCCAGTAGTCGGACAGGGCTCCAGCCCCAGCATTTT.

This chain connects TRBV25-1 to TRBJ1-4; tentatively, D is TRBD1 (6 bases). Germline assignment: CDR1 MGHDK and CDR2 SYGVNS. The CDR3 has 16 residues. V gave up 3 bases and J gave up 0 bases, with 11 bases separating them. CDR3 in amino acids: CASSDLDRSTNEKLFF. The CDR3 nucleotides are TGTGCCAGCAGTGATCTGGACAGATCAACTAATGAAAAACTGTTTTTT.

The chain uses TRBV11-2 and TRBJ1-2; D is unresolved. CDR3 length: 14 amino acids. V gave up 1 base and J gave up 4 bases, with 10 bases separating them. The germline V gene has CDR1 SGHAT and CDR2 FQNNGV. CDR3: CASSLGGSIYGYTF. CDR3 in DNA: TGTGCCAGCAGCTTAGGCGGCAGTATCTATGGCTACACCTTC.